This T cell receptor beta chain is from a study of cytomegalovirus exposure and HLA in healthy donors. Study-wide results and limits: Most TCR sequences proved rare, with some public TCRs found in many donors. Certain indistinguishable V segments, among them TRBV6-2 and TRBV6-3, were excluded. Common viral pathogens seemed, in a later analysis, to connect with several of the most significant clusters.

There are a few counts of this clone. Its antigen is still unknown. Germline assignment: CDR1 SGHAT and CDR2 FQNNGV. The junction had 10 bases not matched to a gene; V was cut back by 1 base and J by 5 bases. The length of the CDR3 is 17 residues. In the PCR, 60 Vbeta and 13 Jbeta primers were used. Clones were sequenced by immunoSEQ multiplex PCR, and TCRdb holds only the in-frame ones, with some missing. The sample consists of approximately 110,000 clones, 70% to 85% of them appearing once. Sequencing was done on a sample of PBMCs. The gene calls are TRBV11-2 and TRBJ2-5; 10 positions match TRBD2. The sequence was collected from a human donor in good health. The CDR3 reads CASSLVISGRAGETQYF. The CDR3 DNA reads TGTGCCAGCAGCTTAGTAATAAGCGGGAGGGCTGGCGAGACCCAGTACTTC.